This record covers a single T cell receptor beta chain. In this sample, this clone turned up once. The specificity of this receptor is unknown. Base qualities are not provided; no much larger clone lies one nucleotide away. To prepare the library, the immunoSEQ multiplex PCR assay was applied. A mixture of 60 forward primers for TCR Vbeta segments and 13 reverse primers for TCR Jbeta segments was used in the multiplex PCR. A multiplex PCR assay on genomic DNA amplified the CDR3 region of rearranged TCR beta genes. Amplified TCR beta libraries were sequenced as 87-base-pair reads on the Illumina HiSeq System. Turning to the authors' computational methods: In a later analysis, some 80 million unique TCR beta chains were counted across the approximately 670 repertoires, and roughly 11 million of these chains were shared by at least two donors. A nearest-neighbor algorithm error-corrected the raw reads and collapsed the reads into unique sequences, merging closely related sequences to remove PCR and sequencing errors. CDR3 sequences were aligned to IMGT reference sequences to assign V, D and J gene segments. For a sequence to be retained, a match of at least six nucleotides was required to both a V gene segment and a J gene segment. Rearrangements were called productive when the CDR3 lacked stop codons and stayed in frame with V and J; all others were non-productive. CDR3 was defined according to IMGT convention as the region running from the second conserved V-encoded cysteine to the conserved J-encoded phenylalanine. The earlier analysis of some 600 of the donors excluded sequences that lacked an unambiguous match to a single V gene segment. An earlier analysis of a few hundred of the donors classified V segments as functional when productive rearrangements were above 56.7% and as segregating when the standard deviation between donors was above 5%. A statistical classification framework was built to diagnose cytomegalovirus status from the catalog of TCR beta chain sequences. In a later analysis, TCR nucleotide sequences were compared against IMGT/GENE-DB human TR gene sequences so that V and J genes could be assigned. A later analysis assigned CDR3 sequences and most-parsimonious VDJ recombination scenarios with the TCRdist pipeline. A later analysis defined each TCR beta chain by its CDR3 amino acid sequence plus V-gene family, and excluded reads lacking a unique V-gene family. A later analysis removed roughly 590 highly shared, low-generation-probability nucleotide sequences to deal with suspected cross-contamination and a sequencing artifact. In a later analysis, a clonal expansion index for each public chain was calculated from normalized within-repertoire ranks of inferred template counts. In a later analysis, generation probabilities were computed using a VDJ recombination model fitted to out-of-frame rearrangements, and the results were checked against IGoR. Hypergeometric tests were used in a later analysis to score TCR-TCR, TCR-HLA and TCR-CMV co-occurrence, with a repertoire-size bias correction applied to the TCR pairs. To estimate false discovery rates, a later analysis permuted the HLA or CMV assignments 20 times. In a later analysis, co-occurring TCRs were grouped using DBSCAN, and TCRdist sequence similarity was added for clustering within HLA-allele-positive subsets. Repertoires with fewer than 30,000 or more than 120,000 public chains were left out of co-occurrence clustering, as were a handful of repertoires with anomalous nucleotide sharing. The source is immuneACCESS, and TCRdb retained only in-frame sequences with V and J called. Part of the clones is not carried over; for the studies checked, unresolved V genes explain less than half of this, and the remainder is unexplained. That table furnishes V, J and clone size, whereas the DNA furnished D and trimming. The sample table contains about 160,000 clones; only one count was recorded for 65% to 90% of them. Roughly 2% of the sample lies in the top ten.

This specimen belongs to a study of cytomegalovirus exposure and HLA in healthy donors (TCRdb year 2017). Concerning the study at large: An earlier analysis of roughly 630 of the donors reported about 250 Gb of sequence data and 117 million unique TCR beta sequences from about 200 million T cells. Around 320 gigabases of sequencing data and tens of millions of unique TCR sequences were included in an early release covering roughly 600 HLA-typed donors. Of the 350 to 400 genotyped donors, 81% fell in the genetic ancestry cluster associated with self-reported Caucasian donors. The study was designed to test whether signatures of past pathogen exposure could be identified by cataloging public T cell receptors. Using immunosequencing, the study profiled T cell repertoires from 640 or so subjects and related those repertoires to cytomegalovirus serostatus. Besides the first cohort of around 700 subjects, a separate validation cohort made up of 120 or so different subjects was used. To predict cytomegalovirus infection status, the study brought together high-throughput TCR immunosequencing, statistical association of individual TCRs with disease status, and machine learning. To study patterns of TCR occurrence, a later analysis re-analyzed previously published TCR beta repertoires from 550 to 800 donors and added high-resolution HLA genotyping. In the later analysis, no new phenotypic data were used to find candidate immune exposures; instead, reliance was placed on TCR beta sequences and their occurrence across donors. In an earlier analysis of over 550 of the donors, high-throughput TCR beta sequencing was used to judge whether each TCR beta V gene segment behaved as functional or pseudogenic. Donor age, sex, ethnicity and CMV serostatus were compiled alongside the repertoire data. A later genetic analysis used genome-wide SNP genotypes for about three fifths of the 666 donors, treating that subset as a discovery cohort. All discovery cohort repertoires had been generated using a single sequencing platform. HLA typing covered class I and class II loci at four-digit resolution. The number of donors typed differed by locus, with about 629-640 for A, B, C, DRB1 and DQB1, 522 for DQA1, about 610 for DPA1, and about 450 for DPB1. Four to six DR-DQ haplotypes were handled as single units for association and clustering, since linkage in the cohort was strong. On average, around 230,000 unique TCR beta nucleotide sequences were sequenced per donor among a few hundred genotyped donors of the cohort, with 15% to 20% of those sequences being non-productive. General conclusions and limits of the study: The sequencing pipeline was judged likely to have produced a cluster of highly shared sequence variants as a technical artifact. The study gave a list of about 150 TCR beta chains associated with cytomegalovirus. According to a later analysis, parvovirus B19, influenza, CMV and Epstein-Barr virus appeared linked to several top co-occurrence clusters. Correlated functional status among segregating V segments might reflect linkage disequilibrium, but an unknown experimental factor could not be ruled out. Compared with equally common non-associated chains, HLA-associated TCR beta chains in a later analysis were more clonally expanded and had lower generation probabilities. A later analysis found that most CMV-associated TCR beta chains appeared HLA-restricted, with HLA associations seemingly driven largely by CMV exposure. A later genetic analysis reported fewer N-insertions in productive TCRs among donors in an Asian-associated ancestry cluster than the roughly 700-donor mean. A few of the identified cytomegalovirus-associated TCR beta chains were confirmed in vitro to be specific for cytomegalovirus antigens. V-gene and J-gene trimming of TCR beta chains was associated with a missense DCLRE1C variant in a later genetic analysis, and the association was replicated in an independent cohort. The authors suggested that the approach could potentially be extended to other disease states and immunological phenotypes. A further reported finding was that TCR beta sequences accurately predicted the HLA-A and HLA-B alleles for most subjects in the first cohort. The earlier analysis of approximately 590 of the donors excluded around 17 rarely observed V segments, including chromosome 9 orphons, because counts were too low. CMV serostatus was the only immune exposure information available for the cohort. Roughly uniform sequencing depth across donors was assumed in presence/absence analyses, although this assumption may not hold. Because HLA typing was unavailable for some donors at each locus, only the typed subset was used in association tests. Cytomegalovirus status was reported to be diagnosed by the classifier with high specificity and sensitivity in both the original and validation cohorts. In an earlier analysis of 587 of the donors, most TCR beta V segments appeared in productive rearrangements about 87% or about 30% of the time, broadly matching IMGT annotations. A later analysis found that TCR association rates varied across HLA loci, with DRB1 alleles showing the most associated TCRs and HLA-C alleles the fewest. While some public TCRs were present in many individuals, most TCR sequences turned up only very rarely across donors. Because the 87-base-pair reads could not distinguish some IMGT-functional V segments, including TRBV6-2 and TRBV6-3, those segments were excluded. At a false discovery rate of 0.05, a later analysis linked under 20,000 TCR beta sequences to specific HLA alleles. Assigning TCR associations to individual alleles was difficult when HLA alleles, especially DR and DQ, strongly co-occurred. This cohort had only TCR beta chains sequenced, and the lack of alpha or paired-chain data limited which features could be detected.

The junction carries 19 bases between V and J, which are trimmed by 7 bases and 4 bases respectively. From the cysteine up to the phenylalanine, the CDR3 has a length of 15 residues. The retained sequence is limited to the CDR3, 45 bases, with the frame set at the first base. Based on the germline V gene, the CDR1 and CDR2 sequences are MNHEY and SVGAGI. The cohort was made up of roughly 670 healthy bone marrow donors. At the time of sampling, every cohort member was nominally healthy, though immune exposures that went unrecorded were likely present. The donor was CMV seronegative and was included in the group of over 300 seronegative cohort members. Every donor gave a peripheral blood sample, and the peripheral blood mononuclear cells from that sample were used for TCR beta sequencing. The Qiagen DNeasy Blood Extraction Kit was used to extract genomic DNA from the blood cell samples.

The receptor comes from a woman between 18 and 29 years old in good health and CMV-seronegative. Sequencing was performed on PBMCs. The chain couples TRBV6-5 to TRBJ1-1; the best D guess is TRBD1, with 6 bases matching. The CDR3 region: CASNPGGEGGTEAFF. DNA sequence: TGTGCCAGCAATCCCGGGGGGGAAGGGGGCACTGAAGCTTTCTTT.